This T cell receptor (beta chain) was captured by sequencing in a study of cytomegalovirus exposure and HLA in healthy donors. It was healthy bone marrow donors who served as donors. As regards this clone: Its antigen is undetermined.

This PCR relied on a set of 60 Vbeta primers and 13 Jbeta primers. Only in-frame clones appear in the TCRdb table, and some are missing; sequencing was by immunoSEQ multiplex PCR. The sample carries approximately 120,000 clones, approximately 80% recorded once. In germline, CDR1 is LNHDA, CDR2 SQIVND (reference sequence). V lost 1 base, J lost 4 bases, and 2 bases stayed unmatched. CDR3 length equals 14 residues. Study-wide findings and caveats: The HLA-A and HLA-B alleles of most subjects were reportedly predicted accurately from TCR beta sequences. Presence/absence analyses supposed approximately even sequencing depth among donors.

The V call is TRBV19, the J call TRBJ2-3, with TRBD1 identical over 7 bases. This TCR was recovered from a man between 25 and 39 years old in good health and CMV-seronegative. Specimen: PBMCs. Written as DNA, the CDR3 is TGTGCCAGTAGTATAGGAGGGGGCTCAGATACGCAGTATTTT. Amino acids: CASSIGGGSDTQYF.